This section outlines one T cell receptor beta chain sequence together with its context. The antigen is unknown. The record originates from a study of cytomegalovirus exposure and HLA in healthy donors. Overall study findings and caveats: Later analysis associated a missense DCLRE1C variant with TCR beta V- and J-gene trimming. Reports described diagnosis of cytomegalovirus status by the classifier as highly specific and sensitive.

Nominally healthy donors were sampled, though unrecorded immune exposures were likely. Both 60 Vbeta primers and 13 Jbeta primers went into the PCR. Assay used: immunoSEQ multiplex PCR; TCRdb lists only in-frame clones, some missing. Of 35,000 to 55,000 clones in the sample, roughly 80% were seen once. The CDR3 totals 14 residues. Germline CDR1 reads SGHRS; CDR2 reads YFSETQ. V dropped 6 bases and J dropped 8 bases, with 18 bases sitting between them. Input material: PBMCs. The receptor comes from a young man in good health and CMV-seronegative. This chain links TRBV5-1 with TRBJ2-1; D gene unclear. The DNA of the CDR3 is TGCGCCAGCACAATTGAATCCGAGAGTTATGAGCAGTTCTTC. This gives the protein CASTIESESYEQFF. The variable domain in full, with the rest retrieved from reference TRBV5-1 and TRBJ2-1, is KAGVTQTPRYLIKTRGQQVTLSCSPISGHRSVSWYQQTPGQGLQFLFEYFSETQRNKGNFPGRFSGRQFSNSRSEMNVSTLELGDSALYLCASTIESESYEQFFGPGTRLTVL.